The 10 T cell receptor beta chains presented below share a single source sample, sequenced in a study of blood T cell repertoires in COVID-19. The data were produced by immunoSEQ multiplex PCR, yet TCRdb's version contains in-frame clones alone and is incomplete. The sample includes approximately 240,000 clones, approximately 80% of them seen just once. The sequenced material came from peripheral blood. Source of these receptors: a woman at least 80 years old with active or convalescent COVID-19.

V is TRBV6-5 and J is TRBJ1-1; possible D gene TRBD1, 5 bases. This CDR3 spans 15 amino acids. The V end lost 5 bases, the J end lost 1 base, and 14 bases lay between the germline ends. The germline V gene encodes CDR1 MNHEY and CDR2 SVGAGI. The CDR3 protein is CASSPSGLSNTEAFF. CDR3 nucleotides: TGTGCCAGCAGTCCCTCAGGGCTTTCGAACACTGAAGCTTTCTTT.

This chain uses TRBV19 with TRBJ1-5, with D hard to call. CDR1 is LNHDA and CDR2 is SQIVND in the germline V gene (reference sequence). The ends were cut back, 5 bases at V and 0 bases at J, with 8 bases in the middle. The CDR3 is made up of 14 amino acids. In DNA form, the CDR3 reads TGTGCCAGTAGTTTCAGGATTAGCAATCAGCCCCAGCATTTT. Translated: CASSFRISNQPQHF.

V gene TRBV19 combines with J gene TRBJ2-2; 10 nucleotides align to TRBD1. From germline, CDR1 is LNHDA and CDR2 SQIVND (reference sequence). V trimming: 5 bases; J trimming: 14 bases; junction bases outside the gene matches: 8. The CDR3 runs to 13 residues. In DNA, the CDR3 is TGTGCCAGTAGTTCCTTCGACAGGGGGCTACTGTTTTTT. This sequence encodes CASSSFDRGLLFF.

This clone was seen a single time. V is TRBV3-1 (or the pseudogene TRBV3-2) and J is TRBJ2-7, with D hard to call. With 0 bases removed from V and 6 bases from J, the gap between germline ends came to 9 bases. The CDR3 sequence is 13 residues long. CDR1 is LGHDT and CDR2 is YNNKEL in the germline V gene (reference sequence). This CDR3 reads CASSQDYSGEQYF. In DNA, the CDR3 is TGTGCCAGCAGCCAAGACTACTCGGGCGAGCAGTACTTC.

The V and J genes are TRBV27 and TRBJ1-2; possibly TRBD1 for D (5 bases). Deletions cut 2 bases from V and 7 bases from J, with 20 bases between. The germline V gene encodes CDR1 MNHEY and CDR2 SMNVEV (reference sequence). The CDR3 covers 16 residues. In DNA form, the CDR3 reads TGTGCCAGCAGTTTAAATACAGGAACCTCCATGGGTGGCTACACCTTC. Translated, it gives CASSLNTGTSMGGYTF.

This sequence joins TRBV10-3 and TRBJ1-3, with TRBD1 as a possible D gene (6 bases). V was trimmed by 3 bases and J by 0 bases, leaving 15 bases between them. Germline values: CDR1 ENHRY, CDR2 SYGVKD. The CDR3 spans 17 residues. CDR3 amino acids: CAISDPWGGASGNTIYF. The CDR3 DNA sequence: TGTGCCATCAGTGATCCCTGGGGGGGCGCCTCTGGAAACACCATATATTTT.

This clone was picked up one time. The chain combines TRBV6-5 with TRBJ2-7, with 8 nucleotides matching TRBD1. CDR1 is MNHEY and CDR2 is SVGAGI in the germline V gene. There are 14 residues in the CDR3. V was pared by 4 bases and J by 2 bases, with 4 bases of the junction left unmatched. CDR3 in DNA: TGTGCCAGCAGTTCCCCGGGACAGGCCTACGAGCAGTACTTC. Its translation: CASSSPGQAYEQYF.

This clone was observed a handful of times. The chain links TRBV2 to TRBJ1-1, with no clear D. The CDR3 totals 12 residues. The germline V gene has CDR1 SNHLY and CDR2 FYNNEI. V was shortened by 6 bases and J by 1 base, with 6 bases between the two germline ends. Written as DNA, the CDR3 is TGTGCCAGCAGGAACAGGAACACTGAAGCTTTCTTT. Translation: CASRNRNTEAFF.

The chain has TRBV4-2 and TRBJ2-7; 12 bases line up with TRBD2. With V trimmed by 0 bases and J by 2 bases, 2 bases remained unmatched. Germline V CDR1 and CDR2: LGHNA, YNFKEQ. The CDR3 is 16 amino acids. The CDR3 nucleotides read TGTGCCAGCAGCCAAGATCGACTAGCGGGGGCCTACGAGCAGTACTTC. It codes for CASSQDRLAGAYEQYF.

This chain joins TRBV6-5 and TRBJ1-4; D call uncertain. The germline V and J ends were trimmed by 4 bases and 9 bases, with 15 bases remaining between them. CDR3 length equals 14 residues. The germline gives CDR1 MNHEY, CDR2 SVGAGI. CDR3 in amino acids: CASSSDGGRQKLFF. DNA for the CDR3: TGTGCCAGCAGTTCGGACGGAGGGAGGCAAAAACTGTTTTTT.